What follows are 2 T cell receptor beta chains derived from one specimen sequenced in a study of response to subunit inactivated influenza vaccine. Via MiXCR, TCRdb re-called the RT-PCR reads, giving one row per CDR3 protein. The sample yields fewer than 550,000 distinct CDR3 sequences, 25% seen once. Specimen: CD4+ T cells sorted from PBMCs, collected more than 4 days after vaccination. These receptors were obtained from a man aged 50 or older who received an inactivated influenza vaccine.

This clonotype was counted ten times or more. The chain combines TRBV28 with TRBJ2-7; TRBD2 agrees at 16 bases. V dropped 6 bases and J dropped 0; count of bases not matched to a gene: 5. This CDR3 spans 17 amino acids. Looked up from germline, CDR1 is MDHEN and CDR2 is SYDVKM. The CDR3 nucleotides are TGTGCCAGCAGAACCGGGACTAGCGGGAGGGCCTCCTACGAGCAGTACTTC. Protein: CASRTGTSGRASYEQYF. Supplemented by reference TRBV28 and TRBJ2-7, the full variable domain reads DVKVTQSSRYLVKRTGEKVFLECVQDMDHENMFWYRQDPGLGLRLIYFSYDVKMKEKGDIPEGYSVSREKKERFSLILESASTNQTSMYLCASRTGTSGRASYEQYFGPGTRLTVT.

The CDR3 loop reads CASSISANTEAFF. CDR3 in DNA: TGTGCCAGTAGTATTTCGGCGAACACTGAAGCTTTCTTT. V usage is TRBV19 and J usage is TRBJ1-1; D gene uncertain. Trimming cost V 3 bases and J 1 base, with 6 bases left between them. The CDR3 totals 13 residues. The germline CDR1 and CDR2 sequences are LNHDA and SQIVND (reference sequence).